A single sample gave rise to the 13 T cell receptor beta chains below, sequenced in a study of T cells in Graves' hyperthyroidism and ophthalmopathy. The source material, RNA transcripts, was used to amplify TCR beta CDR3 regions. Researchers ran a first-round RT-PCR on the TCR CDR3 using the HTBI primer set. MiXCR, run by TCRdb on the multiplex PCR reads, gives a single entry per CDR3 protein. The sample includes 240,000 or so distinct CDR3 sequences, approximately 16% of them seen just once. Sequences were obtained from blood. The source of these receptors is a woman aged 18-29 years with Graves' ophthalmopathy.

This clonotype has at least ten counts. The CDR3 bases are TGTGCCAGCAGCACCCGGACAGGGGGGGTCGAGCAGTACTTC. Translation: CASSTRTGGVEQYF. The chain employs TRBV7-6 and TRBJ2-7; 10 bases line up with TRBD1. From germline, CDR1 is SGHVS and CDR2 FNYEAQ. The J segment lost 6 bases and the V segment lost 5 bases, leaving 7 bases of the junction unmatched. This CDR3 region has 14 residues.

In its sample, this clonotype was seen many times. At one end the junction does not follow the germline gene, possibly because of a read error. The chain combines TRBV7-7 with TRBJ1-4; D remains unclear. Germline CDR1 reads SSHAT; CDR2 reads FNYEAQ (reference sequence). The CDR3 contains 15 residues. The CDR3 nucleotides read TGTGCTAGCAGCGAAACCTCGGGTTTTAATGAAAAACTGTTTTTT. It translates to CASSETSGFNEKLFF.

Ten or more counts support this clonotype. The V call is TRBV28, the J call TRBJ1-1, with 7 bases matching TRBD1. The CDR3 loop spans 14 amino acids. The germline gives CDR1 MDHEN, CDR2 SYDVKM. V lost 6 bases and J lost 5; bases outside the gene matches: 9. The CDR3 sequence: CASRGRGRRTEAFF. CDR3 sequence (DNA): TGTGCCAGCAGGGGTAGGGGGCGTCGGACTGAAGCTTTCTTT.

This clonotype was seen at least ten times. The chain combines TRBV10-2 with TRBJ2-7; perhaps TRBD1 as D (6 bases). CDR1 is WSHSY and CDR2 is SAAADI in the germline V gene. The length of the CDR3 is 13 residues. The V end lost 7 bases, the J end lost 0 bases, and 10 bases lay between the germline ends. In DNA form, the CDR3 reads TGCGCCAGCATTGGGACAAGCTCCTACGAGCAGTACTTC. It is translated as CASIGTSSYEQYF.

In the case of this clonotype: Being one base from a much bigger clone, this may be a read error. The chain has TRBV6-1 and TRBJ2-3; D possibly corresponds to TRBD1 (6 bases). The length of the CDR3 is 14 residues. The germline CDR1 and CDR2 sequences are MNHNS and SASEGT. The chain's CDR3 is CAGRGPGSTDTQYF. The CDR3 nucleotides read TGTGCCGGCAGGGGACCCGGGAGCACAGATACGCAGTATTTT.

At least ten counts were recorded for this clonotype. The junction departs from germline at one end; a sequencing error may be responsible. The CDR3 protein is CASSIGLATYNEQFF. CDR3 nucleotide sequence: TGTGCTAGCAGCATCGGACTAGCGACTTACAATGAGCAGTTCTTC. This chain connects TRBV7-7 to TRBJ2-1, with TRBD2 identical over 9 bases. Germline V gives CDR1 SSHAT, CDR2 FNYEAQ (reference sequence). The CDR3 extends over 15 amino acids.

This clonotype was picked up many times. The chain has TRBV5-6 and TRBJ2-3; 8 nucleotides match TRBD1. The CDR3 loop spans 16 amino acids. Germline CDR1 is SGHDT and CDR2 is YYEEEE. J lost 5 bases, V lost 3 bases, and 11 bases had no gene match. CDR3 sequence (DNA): TGTGCCAGCAGCTCCCCGTTGGACAGGGCTCGAGATACGCAGTATTTT. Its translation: CASSSPLDRARDTQYF.

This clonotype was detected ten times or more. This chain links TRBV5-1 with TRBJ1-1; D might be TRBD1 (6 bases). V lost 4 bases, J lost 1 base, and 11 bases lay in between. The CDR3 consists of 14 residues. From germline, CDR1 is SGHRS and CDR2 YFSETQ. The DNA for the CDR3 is TGCGCCAGCAGCACGGGACACTCGAACACTGAAGCTTTCTTT. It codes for CASSTGHSNTEAFF.

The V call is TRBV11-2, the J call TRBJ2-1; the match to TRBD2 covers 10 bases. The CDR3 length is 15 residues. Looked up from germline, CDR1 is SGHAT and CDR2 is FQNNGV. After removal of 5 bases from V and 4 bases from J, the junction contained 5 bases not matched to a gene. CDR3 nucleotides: TGTGCCAGCAGCGTAACTAGCGGGAAGTACAATGAGCAGTTCTTC. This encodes CASSVTSGKYNEQFF.

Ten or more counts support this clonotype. Written as DNA, the CDR3 is TGTGCCAGCAGTTACGGGGCTACCGCAGTGACAGATACGCAGTATTTT. Encoded protein: CASSYGATAVTDTQYF. The rearrangement links TRBV6-2 or TRBV6-3 to TRBJ2-3; D possibly corresponds to TRBD1 (5 bases). This CDR3 region has 16 residues. V lost 2 bases and J lost 3, with 15 bases in between. CDR1 and CDR2 from the germline V gene are MNHEY and SVGEGT.

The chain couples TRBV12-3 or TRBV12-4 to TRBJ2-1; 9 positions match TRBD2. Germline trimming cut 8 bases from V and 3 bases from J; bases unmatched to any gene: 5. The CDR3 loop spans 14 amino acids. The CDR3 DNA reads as TGTGCCAGCCGAAATAGCGGGGGCTACAATGAGCAGTTCTTC. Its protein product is CASRNSGGYNEQFF.

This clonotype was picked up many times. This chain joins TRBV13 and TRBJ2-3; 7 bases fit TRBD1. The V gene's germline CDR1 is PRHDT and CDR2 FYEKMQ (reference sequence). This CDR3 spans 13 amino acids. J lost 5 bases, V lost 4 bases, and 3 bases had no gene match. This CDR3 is CASSSNRGDTQYF. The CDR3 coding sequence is TGTGCCAGCAGCTCGAACAGGGGAGATACGCAGTATTTT.

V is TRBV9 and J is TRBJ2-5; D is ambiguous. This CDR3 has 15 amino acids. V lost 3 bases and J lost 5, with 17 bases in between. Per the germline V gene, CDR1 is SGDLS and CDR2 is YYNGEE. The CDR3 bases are TGTGCCAGCAGCGCGAGACCAGCCAGGACCGAGACCCAGTACTTC. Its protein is CASSARPARTETQYF.